Sequencing of this T cell receptor (beta chain) was carried out in a study of T cells in Graves' hyperthyroidism and ophthalmopathy. This CDR3 comprises 14 residues. V trimming: 5 bases; J trimming: 8 bases; junction bases outside the gene matches: 11. RNA transcripts served as the template for amplifying TCR beta CDR3 regions. TCR CDR3 regions were first amplified by RT-PCR with HTBI primers. TCRdb independently ran MiXCR on the multiplex PCR reads; one entry per CDR3 protein. The table lists 250,000 to 300,000 distinct CDR3 sequences, about an eighth of them singletons. There are many counts of this clonotype.

Sequencing was performed on blood. The rearrangement joins TRBV12-3 or TRBV12-4 to TRBJ1-2; the match to TRBD1 covers 7 bases. This TCR came from a woman aged 30 to 39 with Graves' hyperthyroidism that later progressed to Graves' ophthalmopathy. As DNA, the CDR3 is TGTGCCAGCAGTGTTCCGGGACAGAGCGGAGGCTACACCTTC. It is translated as CASSVPGQSGGYTF.